The 6 T cell receptor beta chains below were found in one sample sequenced in a study of T cells after yellow fever vaccination. TCRdb reanalysed the 5' RACE reads using MiXCR and keeps one entry per CDR3 protein. The table lists a few hundred thousand distinct CDR3 sequences, about 5% of them singletons. Sequenced here: CD4+ T cells sorted from PBMCs, sampled on the day of the yellow fever booster vaccination. Source of these receptors: a man in his late teens or twenties who received the YFV17D yellow fever vaccine.

The sample holds many counts of this clonotype. In DNA form, the CDR3 reads TGTGCCAGCAGCCCCTCCCTCCCGGGACTAGCGGGTTACACAGATACGCAGTATTTT. Residues: CASSPSLPGLAGYTDTQYF. The chain joins TRBV9 to TRBJ2-3; 12 bases fit TRBD2. Germline CDR1 SGDLS, CDR2 YYNGEE. The J segment lost 2 bases and the V segment lost 4 bases, leaving 14 bases of the junction unmatched. This CDR3 is built from 19 residues.

This clonotype was picked up many times. The gene calls are TRBV5-1 and TRBJ1-2; TRBD1 is a possible D gene (5 bases). Germline CDR1 is SGHRS and CDR2 is YFSETQ. Trimming cost V 3 bases and J 5 bases, with 17 bases left between them. The CDR3 is 15 amino acids. CDR3 amino acids: CASSYTGTDPYGYTF. The CDR3 DNA reads TGCGCCAGCAGCTACACCGGGACTGACCCTTATGGCTACACCTTC.

The chain links TRBV28 to TRBJ1-6; tentative D call: TRBD1 (5 bases). Trimming took off 7 bases at V and 0 bases at J, with 16 bases between the two ends. CDR3 length: 17 residues. Germline CDR1 MDHEN, CDR2 SYDVKM. The CDR3 loop reads CASTGTAKSSYNSPLHF. The DNA of the CDR3 is TGTGCCAGCACCGGGACGGCTAAGAGCTCCTATAATTCACCCCTCCACTTT.

This clonotype was observed a few times. The V call is TRBV5-1, the J call TRBJ1-1; tentatively, D is TRBD1 (5 bases). Per germline, CDR1 SGHRS and CDR2 YFSETQ. Trimming pared 1 base from V and 6 bases from J, leaving 10 bases between. The CDR3 has 13 amino acids. The DNA for the CDR3 is TGCGCCAGCAGCTTGAGGGGACGAGCTGAAGCTTTCTTT. Translation: CASSLRGRAEAFF. The whole variable domain, filled in from reference TRBV5-1 and TRBJ1-1, reads KAGVTQTPRYLIKTRGQQVTLSCSPISGHRSVSWYQQTPGQGLQFLFEYFSETQRNKGNFPGRFSGRQFSNSRSEMNVSTLELGDSALYLCASSLRGRAEAFFGQGTRLTVV.

This chain connects TRBV5-4 to TRBJ2-6; D is perhaps TRBD1 (6 bases). From germline, CDR1 is SGHNT and CDR2 YYREEE (reference sequence). This CDR3 comprises 15 residues. The V gene lost 10 bases and the J gene lost 1 base, with 15 bases spanning the gap. The CDR3: CAYSRDISGANVLTF. CDR3 nucleotides: TGTGCCTACAGCCGGGACATTTCTGGGGCCAACGTCCTGACTTTC.

This clonotype was observed many times. This chain links TRBV29-1 with TRBJ1-1; 8 bases map to TRBD1. Per the germline V gene, CDR1 is SQVTM and CDR2 is ANQGSEA. After removal of 3 bases from V and 7 bases from J, the junction contained 1 base not matched to a gene. The CDR3 has 11 residues. In nucleotides, the CDR3 is TGCAGCGTTGATGGGACAGGTGAAGCTTTCTTT. Its translation: CSVDGTGEAFF.